Listed here is a single T cell receptor beta chain. Its specificity is unknown. The Oncomine TCR Beta short-read assay was what sequenced the DNA obtained from cultured CD4+ T cells. TCRdb itself ran the PCR reads through MiXCR, one entry per CDR3 protein. The sample holds about 12,000 distinct CDR3 sequences, less than 65% seen once. The data were taken from a study of vaccination and CD4 T cells after COVID-19. General observations from the study: The study examined relatively few convalescent patients and included no early post-infection timepoints.

The treatment was: roughly 10-day PBMC culture with coronavirus spike peptide pools or control peptides (ViraFEST assay). Each well held approximately 2 million PBMCs in IL-2 (about 9.6 IU/ml) medium with roughly 11 ug/ml peptide pools. The length of the CDR3 is 15 residues. Trimming shortened V by 2 bases and J by 7 bases, and 20 bases separated the two germline ends. Germline V CDR1 and CDR2: GTSNPN, SVGIG (reference sequence). The sample taken for sequencing was CD4+ T cells from blood, cultured in vitro. The chain joins TRBV30 to TRBJ2-5; D uncertain. The receptor was derived from a human donor who had recovered from COVID-19. The CDR3 sequence is CAWSFGRIRRGTQYF. CDR3 sequence (DNA): TGTGCCTGGAGTTTCGGACGGATCCGGCGAGGGACCCAGTACTTC.